The 18 T cell receptor beta chains reported below all come from one sample, sequenced in a study of T cell changes during pregnancy in multiple sclerosis. Using immunoSEQ multiplex PCR, the repertoire was profiled, and TCRdb retains in-frame clones only, with some absent. The sample gives 30,000 to 40,000 clones, around nine tenths of which show up once; around 5% is in the top ten. The starting material was CD8+ T cells from peripheral blood mononuclear cells, obtained in the first trimester of pregnancy. The receptors were gathered from a female donor with multiple sclerosis, enrolled in a pregnancy study.

The chain is built from TRBV6-6 and TRBJ2-1; possibly TRBD2 for D (5 bases). V was cut by 8 bases and J by 5 bases, with 19 bases left in between. This CDR3 spans 15 amino acids. Germline V gene data show CDR1 as MNHNY and CDR2 as SVGAGI (reference sequence). Here the CDR3 reads CASLGSLSADNEQFF. DNA for the CDR3: TGTGCCAGCCTCGGATCTCTTTCAGCGGACAATGAGCAGTTCTTC.

V gene TRBV6-4 combines with J gene TRBJ2-2, with D possibly matching TRBD2 (6 bases). Germline assignment: CDR1 MRHNA and CDR2 SNTAGT. CDR3 length equals 14 residues. Trimming stripped 6 bases from V and 6 bases from J, with 14 bases between. CDR3 amino acids: CASSLSSGAGELFF. DNA of the CDR3: TGTGCCAGCAGCCTATCGTCGGGGGCCGGGGAGCTGTTTTTT.

The gene calls are TRBV2 and TRBJ2-2, with 9 bases matching TRBD2. Losses at the gene ends were 5 bases for V and 7 bases for J; bases not matched to a gene: 11. This CDR3 comprises 16 residues. In germline, CDR1 is SNHLY, CDR2 FYNNEI. CDR3: CASSLIAGVVGGELFF. CDR3 sequence (DNA): TGTGCCAGCAGTTTAATAGCGGGAGTGGTTGGCGGGGAGCTGTTTTTT.

The chain recombines TRBV4-1 with TRBJ1-6, with TRBD1 as a possible D gene (5 bases). Trimming took off 1 base at V and 7 bases at J, with 8 bases between the two ends. The CDR3 extends over 14 amino acids. Germline V gene sequence: CDR1 MGHRA, CDR2 YSYEKL. The CDR3 DNA reads TGCGCCAGCAGCCAAGGCCAGGGAAATTCACCCCTCCACTTT. It yields the protein CASSQGQGNSPLHF.

The rearrangement uses TRBV6-5 and TRBJ1-5; 8 nucleotides match TRBD1. Germline CDR1 reads MNHEY; CDR2 reads SVGAGI. J was trimmed by 2 bases and V by 6 bases; bases with no gene match: 6. This CDR3 region has 15 residues. In DNA form, the CDR3 reads TGTGCCAGCAGGGCAGGGGGCGCGGGCAATCAGCCCCAGCATTTT. This sequence encodes CASRAGGAGNQPQHF.

The chain recombines TRBV28 with TRBJ2-1; D possibly corresponds to TRBD2 (5 bases). Deletions cut 6 bases from V and 2 bases from J, with 17 bases between. Germline V lookup: CDR1 MDHEN, CDR2 SYDVKM. The CDR3 runs to 16 residues. In DNA form, the CDR3 reads TGTGCCAGCAGCCTCTTAGGGAAGGGAGCCTACAATGAGCAGTTCTTC. This translates into CASSLLGKGAYNEQFF. Supplemented by reference TRBV28 and TRBJ2-1, the full variable domain reads DVKVTQSSRYLVKRTGEKVFLECVQDMDHENMFWYRQDPGLGLRLIYFSYDVKMKEKGDIPEGYSVSREKKERFSLILESASTNQTSMYLCASSLLGKGAYNEQFFGPGTRLTVL.

The chain is built from TRBV4-1 and TRBJ2-3; TRBD1 agrees at 8 bases. The CDR3 loop spans 20 amino acids. Trimming took 3 bases from V and 5 from J; bases not matched to a gene: 22. In germline, CDR1 is MGHRA, CDR2 YSYEKL. CDR3 residues: CASSHLFRSPRDRKEDTQYF. The CDR3 DNA is TGCGCCAGCAGCCATTTATTTCGGAGCCCCCGGGACAGGAAGGAAGATACGCAGTATTTT.

The V call is TRBV13, the J call TRBJ1-2, with 12 bases lining up with TRBD1. V trimming: 6 bases; J trimming: 6 bases; junction bases outside the gene matches: 17. This CDR3 contains 18 residues. CDR1 is PRHDT and CDR2 is FYEKMQ in the germline V gene (reference sequence). This CDR3 reads CASRPTTPGTGGQNGYTF. The CDR3 DNA follows: TGTGCCAGCAGGCCCACAACGCCCGGGACAGGGGGCCAAAATGGCTACACCTTC. The variable domain in full, with the rest retrieved from reference TRBV13 and TRBJ1-2, is AAGVIQSPRHLIKEKRETATLKCYPIPRHDTVYWYQQGPGQDPQFLISFYEKMQSDKGSIPDRFSAQQFSDYHSELNMSSLELGDSALYFCASRPTTPGTGGQNGYTFGSGTRLTVV.

The rearrangement uses TRBV6-5 and TRBJ2-1, with TRBD2 matching over 10 bases. Per the germline V gene, CDR1 is MNHEY and CDR2 is SVGAGI. Trimming cost V 4 bases and J 7 bases; bases outside gene matches: 4. The CDR3 runs 14 residues. CDR3 sequence reads: CASSSSGRRNEQFF. The DNA for the CDR3 is TGTGCCAGCAGTTCTAGCGGGAGAAGGAATGAGCAGTTCTTC.

The chain carries TRBV5-1 and TRBJ2-3; D gene ambiguous. Trimming took 1 base from V and 2 from J, leaving 14 bases between them. CDR3 length equals 16 residues. CDR1 and CDR2 from the germline V gene are SGHRS and YFSETQ. The CDR3 sequence: CASSLSFLTFTDTQYF. In nucleotides, the CDR3 is TGCGCCAGCAGCTTGTCGTTTTTGACATTCACAGATACGCAGTATTTT.

The rearrangement links TRBV9 to TRBJ2-7; D is uncertain. V was clipped by 0 bases and J by 5 bases, with 12 bases between them. Germline assignment: CDR1 SGDLS and CDR2 YYNGEE. The CDR3 loop spans 14 amino acids. CDR3 coding DNA: TGTGCCAGCAGCGTAGGCAGGTTGCAGGACGAGCAGTACTTC. Amino acids: CASSVGRLQDEQYF.

This chain joins TRBV23-1 and TRBJ2-7; no definite D call. TRBV23-1 is identified as an open reading frame with a role that is uncertain. Trimming cost V 7 bases and J 0 bases, with 22 bases left between them. CDR3 length: 17 amino acids. DNA of the CDR3: TGCGCCAGCACTCCACACCTGACTTTACACCTCTCCTACGAGCAGTACTTC. This sequence encodes CASTPHLTLHLSYEQYF.

The J gene is TRBJ2-1, the V gene TRBV11-2; D perhaps matches TRBD2 (6 bases). The CDR3 totals 14 residues. Trimming took off 7 bases at V and 9 bases at J, with 19 bases between the two ends. Germline CDR1 reads SGHAT; CDR2 reads FQNNGV. CDR3 coding DNA: TGTGCCAGCACCCCCGCGGGGTTTTACGGTGAGCAGTTCTTC. Residues: CASTPAGFYGEQFF. Supplemented by reference TRBV11-2 and TRBJ2-1, the full variable domain reads EAGVAQSPRYKIIEKRQSVAFWCNPISGHATLYWYQQILGQGPKLLIQFQNNGVVDDSQLPKDRFSAERLKGVDSTLKIQPAKLEDSAVYLCASTPAGFYGEQFFGPGTRLTVL.

This clone is medium-sized by share. The rearrangement links TRBV4-2 to TRBJ2-7, with 8 positions matching TRBD2. CDR3 length: 15 amino acids. CDR1 LGHNA and CDR2 YNFKEQ come from the germline V gene. V dropped 2 bases and J dropped 3; count of bases not matched to a gene: 6. CDR3 loop: CASSQSFGTSYEQYF. The CDR3 nucleotides are TGTGCCAGCAGCCAAAGTTTCGGGACTAGCTACGAGCAGTACTTC.

This clone was observed a single time. This chain uses TRBV7-9 with TRBJ1-4, with 7 positions matching TRBD1. V dropped 1 base and J dropped 7; count of bases not matched to a gene: 6. Germline V gives CDR1 SEHNR, CDR2 FQNEAQ (reference sequence). The CDR3 has 15 residues. CDR3 bases: TGTGCCAGCAGCTTAGAACGGGCAGGGGGTGAAAAACTGTTTTTT. Translating it yields CASSLERAGGEKLFF.

The chain links TRBV12-5 to TRBJ2-5, with D possibly being TRBD1 (5 bases). Germline assignment: CDR1 LGHNT and CDR2 FRNRAP. The CDR3 extends over 16 amino acids. Trimming pared 1 base from V and 1 base from J, leaving 13 bases between. The CDR3 loop is CASGLDSVGAQETQYF. CDR3 DNA: TGTGCTAGTGGTTTGGACTCCGTTGGGGCCCAAGAGACCCAGTACTTC. Looking up the rest from reference TRBV12-5 and TRBJ2-5 gives the full variable domain: DARVTQTPRHKVTEMGQEVTMRCQPILGHNTVFWYRQTMMQGLELLAYFRNRAPLDDSGMPKDRFSAEMPDATLATLKIQPSEPRDSAVYFCASGLDSVGAQETQYFGPGTRLLVL.

The chain is built from TRBV2 and TRBJ2-1; 12 nucleotides agree with TRBD2. This CDR3 is 17 amino acids long. Germline trimming cut 1 base from V and 4 bases from J; bases unmatched to any gene: 5. Germline V gives CDR1 SNHLY, CDR2 FYNNEI. CDR3 region: CASSEGRTSGTYNEQFF. CDR3 nucleotides: TGTGCCAGCAGTGAAGGGAGGACTAGCGGGACATACAATGAGCAGTTCTTC.

The chain carries TRBV4-1 and TRBJ2-6; 10 nucleotides align to TRBD1. With 1 base clipped from V and 2 bases from J, the junction kept 5 bases outside the gene matches. The CDR3 extends over 18 amino acids. Germline V CDR1 and CDR2: MGHRA, YSYEKL. As DNA, the CDR3 is TGCGCCAGCAGCCAAGGGGACAGGGGAACCGCTGGGGCCAACGTCCTGACTTTC. Encoded protein: CASSQGDRGTAGANVLTF.